The TCR beta chain described here comes from a study of blood T cell repertoires in COVID-19. Study-level information: PBMCs, B-cell-depleted T cells, or T cells provided the cDNA or gDNA that made up the material.

V lost 3 bases and J lost 4; bases outside the gene matches: 14. CDR1 is SGDLS and CDR2 is YYNGEE in the germline V gene. The CDR3 spans 18 residues. TCRdb's copy holds only in-frame clones and misses some; the assay was immunoSEQ multiplex PCR. The sample holds around 120,000 clones, roughly 90% seen once. The sequence came from a man aged 50 to 59 with acute or convalescent COVID-19. Sequenced sample: peripheral blood. V gene TRBV9 combines with J gene TRBJ2-1; the match to TRBD2 covers 9 bases. CDR3 in DNA: TGTGCCAGCAGCGCCATATCCCTCTTAGCGGGAGCGTACAATGAGCAGTTCTTC. Translated: CASSAISLLAGAYNEQFF.